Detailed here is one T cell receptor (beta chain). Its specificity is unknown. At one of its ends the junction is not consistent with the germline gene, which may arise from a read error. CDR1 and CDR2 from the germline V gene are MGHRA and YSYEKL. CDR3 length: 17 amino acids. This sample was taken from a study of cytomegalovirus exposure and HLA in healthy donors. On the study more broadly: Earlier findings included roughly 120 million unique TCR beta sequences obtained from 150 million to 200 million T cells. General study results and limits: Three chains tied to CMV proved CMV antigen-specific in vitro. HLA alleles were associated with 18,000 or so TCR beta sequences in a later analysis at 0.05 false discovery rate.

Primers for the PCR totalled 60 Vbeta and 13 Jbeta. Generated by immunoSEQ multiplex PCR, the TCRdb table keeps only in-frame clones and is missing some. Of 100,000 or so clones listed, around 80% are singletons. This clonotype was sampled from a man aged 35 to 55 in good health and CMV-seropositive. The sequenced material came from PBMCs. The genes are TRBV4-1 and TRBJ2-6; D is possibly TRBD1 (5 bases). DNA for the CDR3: TGCGCCAGCAGCCAAGATCGAGCCGCGTCTGGGGCCAACGGCCTGACTTTC. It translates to CASSQDRAASGANGLTF.